This T cell receptor beta chain was recorded in a study of blood T cell repertoires in COVID-19. This clone was seen a few times. The CDR3 contains 16 residues. V gave up 0 bases and J gave up 8 bases, with 16 bases separating them. In germline, CDR1 is LGHNA, CDR2 YNFKEQ. This table comes from immunoSEQ multiplex PCR, and its TCRdb copy is limited to in-frame clones, with some not included. The profile shows 150,000 to 200,000 clones, roughly four fifths of them singletons. Material: peripheral blood. V usage is TRBV4-2 and J usage is TRBJ1-4; D is unclear. The clonotype comes from a man aged 25 to 40 with active or convalescent COVID-19. CDR3 sequence reads: CASSQDSAPFGEKLFF. The CDR3 bases are TGTGCCAGCAGCCAAGATAGCGCCCCTTTCGGCGAAAAACTGTTTTTT.